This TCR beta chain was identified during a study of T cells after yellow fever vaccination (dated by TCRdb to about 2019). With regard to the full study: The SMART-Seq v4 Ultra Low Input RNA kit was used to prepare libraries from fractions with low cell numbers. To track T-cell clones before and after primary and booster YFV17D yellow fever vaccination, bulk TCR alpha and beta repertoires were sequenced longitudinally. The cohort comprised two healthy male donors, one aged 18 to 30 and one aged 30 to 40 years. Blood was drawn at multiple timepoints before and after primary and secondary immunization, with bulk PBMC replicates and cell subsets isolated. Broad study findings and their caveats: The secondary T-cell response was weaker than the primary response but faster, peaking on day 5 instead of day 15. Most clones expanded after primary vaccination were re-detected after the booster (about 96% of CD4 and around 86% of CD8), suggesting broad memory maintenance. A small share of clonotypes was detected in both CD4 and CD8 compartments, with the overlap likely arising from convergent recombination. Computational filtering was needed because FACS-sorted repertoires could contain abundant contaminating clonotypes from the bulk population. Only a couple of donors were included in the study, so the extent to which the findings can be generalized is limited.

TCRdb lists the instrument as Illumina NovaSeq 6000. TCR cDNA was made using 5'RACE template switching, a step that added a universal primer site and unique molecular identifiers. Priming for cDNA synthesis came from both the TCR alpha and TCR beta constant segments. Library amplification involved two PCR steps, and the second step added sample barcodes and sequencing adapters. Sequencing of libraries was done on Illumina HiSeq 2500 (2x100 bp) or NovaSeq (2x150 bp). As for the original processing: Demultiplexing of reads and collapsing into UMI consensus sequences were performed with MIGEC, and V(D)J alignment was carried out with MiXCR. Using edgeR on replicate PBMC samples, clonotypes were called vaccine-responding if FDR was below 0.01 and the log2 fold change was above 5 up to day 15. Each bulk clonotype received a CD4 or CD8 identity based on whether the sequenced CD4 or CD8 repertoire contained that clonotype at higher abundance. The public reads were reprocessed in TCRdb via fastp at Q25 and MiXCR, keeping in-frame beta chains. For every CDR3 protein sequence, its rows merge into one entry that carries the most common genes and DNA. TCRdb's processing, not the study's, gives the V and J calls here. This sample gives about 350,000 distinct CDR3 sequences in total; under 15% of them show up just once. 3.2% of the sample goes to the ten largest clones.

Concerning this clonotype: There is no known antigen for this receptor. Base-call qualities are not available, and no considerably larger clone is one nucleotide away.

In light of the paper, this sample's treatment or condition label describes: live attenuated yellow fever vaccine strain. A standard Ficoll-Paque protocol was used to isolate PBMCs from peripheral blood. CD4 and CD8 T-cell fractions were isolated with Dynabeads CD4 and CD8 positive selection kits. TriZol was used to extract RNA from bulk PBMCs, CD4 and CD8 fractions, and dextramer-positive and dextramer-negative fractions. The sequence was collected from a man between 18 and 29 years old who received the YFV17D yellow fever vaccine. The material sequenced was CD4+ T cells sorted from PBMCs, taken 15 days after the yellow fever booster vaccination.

The CDR3 protein is CASSHPRGGYTF. The DNA sequence is as follows: TGCGCCAGCAGCCACCCTCGGGGAGGCTACACCTTC. Here the chain combines TRBV5-1 and TRBJ1-2, with the D gene call left open. The germline V gene supplies CDR1 SGHRS and CDR2 YFSETQ. V loses 4 bases of germline sequence and J loses 8 bases, and the interval between the two ends is 12 bases. The CDR3 has 12 amino acids, counting the end cysteine and phenylalanine. CDR3 DNA only is kept here, 36 bases in frame from base 1. Extended through the reference TRBV5-1 and TRBJ1-2 proteins, this CDR3 yields the full variable domain: KAGVTQTPRYLIKTRGQQVTLSCSPISGHRSVSWYQQTPGQGLQFLFEYFSETQRNKGNFPGRFSGRQFSNSRSEMNVSTLELGDSALYLCASSHPRGGYTFGSGTRLTVV.